The table lists the clone carrying this T cell receptor (beta chain) with a few counts. The target antigen is unknown. This sample stems from a study of vaccination and CD4 T cells after COVID-19. Across the study: Either a CEFX pool, an HIV-1 Nef pool, or no peptide was added to control cultures.

Cultured CD4+ T cells had their DNA profiled by the Oncomine TCR Beta short-read assay. It was cultured CD4+ T cells from which genomic DNA was extracted. TCRdb passed the PCR reads through MiXCR, listing each CDR3 protein once. This sample yields about 13,000 distinct CDR3 sequences, of which more than 45% are seen a single time; about 24% belongs to the top ten. Germline CDR1 reads WNHNN; CDR2 reads SYGVQD (reference sequence). The V and J ends lost 4 bases and 3 bases, in that order; junction bases with no gene match: 3. The CDR3 is made up of 14 amino acids. Stated treatment: approximately nine-day PBMC culture with coronavirus spike peptide pools or control peptides (ViraFEST assay). Approximately 2 million PBMCs were grown per well alongside about 10 IU/ml IL-2 and about 10 ug/ml peptide pools. By negative selection, CD4+ T cells were isolated once culture had run for nine to ten days.

The sample taken for sequencing was CD4+ T cells from blood, cultured in vitro. The V and J genes are TRBV10-1 and TRBJ2-3, with TRBD2 identical over 8 bases. The TCR comes from a human donor who had recovered from COVID-19. As DNA, the CDR3 is TGCGCCAGCAGTGTGCGGGAGGTGACAGATACGCAGTATTTT. This encodes CASSVREVTDTQYF.